What follows describes a single T cell receptor beta chain. The antigen is unknown. The data stem from a study of cytomegalovirus exposure and HLA in healthy donors. Broader study findings: The authors listed some 150 TCR beta chains as cytomegalovirus-associated. Indistinguishable V segments such as TRBV6-2 and TRBV6-3 were excluded.

Germline V gives CDR1 LGHNA, CDR2 YNFKEQ. The CDR3 is 17 amino acids. The V end lost 4 bases, the J end lost 2 bases, and 18 bases lay between the germline ends. PCR amplification relied on 60 Vbeta primers (plus 13 Jbeta primers). Sequenced by immunoSEQ multiplex PCR; TCRdb stores in-frame clones only, minus some. In the table there are about 130,000 clones, roughly 80% of which are singletons. Sequenced input: PBMCs. The chain links TRBV4-2 to TRBJ2-1, with a weak D call TRBD2 (5 bases). The TCR comes from a man younger than 35 in good health and CMV-seropositive. The chain's CDR3 is CASSPVRLSATYNEQFF. CDR3 DNA sequence: TGTGCCAGCAGCCCCGTTAGGCTTAGCGCGACCTACAATGAGCAGTTCTTC.